Listed here are 15 T cell receptor beta chains from one sample, sequenced in a study of blood T cell repertoires in COVID-19. Measured with immunoSEQ multiplex PCR; TCRdb has only the in-frame clones, and not every one. Among 300,000 to 350,000 clones listed, 80% to 90% were seen once. The source material was PBMCs or T cells enriched from blood (not recorded which). All receptors come from a man aged 30 to 39 who had recovered from COVID-19.

The chain is built from TRBV4-2 and TRBJ2-1, with 9 nucleotides matching TRBD2. The CDR3 contains 15 residues. The germline CDR1 and CDR2 sequences are LGHNA and YNFKEQ. Losses at the gene ends were 3 bases for V and 7 bases for J; bases not matched to a gene: 7. The CDR3 region has the DNA TGTGCCAGCAGCCAGGCATCCCTAGCGGGGAATGAGCAGTTCTTC. Its protein product is CASSQASLAGNEQFF.

CDR3 residues: CSVERGGRMGGTDTQYF. In nucleotides, the CDR3 is TGCAGCGTTGAGCGGGGGGGCAGAATGGGTGGCACAGATACGCAGTATTTT. The rearrangement joins TRBV29-1 to TRBJ2-3; 9 nucleotides line up with TRBD2. CDR1 is SQVTM, CDR2 ANQGSEA, per germline. V shed 3 bases, J shed 1 base, and the junction held 11 bases outside the gene matches. This CDR3 comprises 17 residues.

This chain joins TRBV27 and TRBJ1-2; 9 bases line up with TRBD1. Germline loops: CDR1 MNHEY, CDR2 SMNVEV (reference sequence). The CDR3 loop spans 16 amino acids. V gave up 0 bases and J gave up 1 base; unmatched junction bases: 3. The CDR3 nucleotides read TGTGCCAGCAGTTTATCCCGGGACAGGGTTAACTATGGCTACACCTTC. Its translation: CASSLSRDRVNYGYTF.

The J gene is TRBJ1-2, the V gene TRBV4-1; D may be TRBD1 (6 bases). The CDR3 loop spans 14 amino acids. Germline V gene lookup returns CDR1 MGHRA and CDR2 YSYEKL. Trimming cost V 2 bases and J 5 bases, with 12 bases left between them. CDR3 sequence reads: CASSQSGTSYGYTF. The CDR3 DNA sequence: TGCGCCAGCAGCCAATCCGGGACATCTTATGGCTACACCTTC.

The sample holds a few counts of this clone. The V and J genes are TRBV4-1 and TRBJ2-7; D not resolved. The germline V gene encodes CDR1 MGHRA and CDR2 YSYEKL. CDR3 length: 13 residues. The germline V and J ends were trimmed by 4 bases and 0 bases, with 7 bases remaining between them. The CDR3 region is CASSLQSSYEQYF. In DNA, the CDR3 is TGCGCCAGCAGCCTACAGAGCTCCTACGAGCAGTACTTC.

The chain employs TRBV5-4 and TRBJ1-2; D unclear. Trimming cost V 2 bases and J 0 bases, with 11 bases left between them. Germline V lookup: CDR1 SGHNT, CDR2 YYREEE (reference sequence). The CDR3 extends over 15 amino acids. CDR3 nucleotide sequence: TGTGCCAGCAGCTTCCGCGGAAACTCTAACTATGGCTACACCTTC. It translates to CASSFRGNSNYGYTF.

CDR3 residues: CASRGQTGFQQPQHF. The CDR3 region has the DNA TGTGCCAGCAGGGGGCAAACAGGATTCCAGCAGCCCCAGCATTTT. The chain employs TRBV6-5 and TRBJ1-5; a possible D gene is TRBD1 (5 bases). The CDR3 consists of 15 residues. V lost 6 bases, J lost 7 bases, and 19 bases lay in between. The V gene's germline CDR1 is MNHEY and CDR2 SVGAGI.

The chain recombines TRBV2 with TRBJ1-2; D might be TRBD1 (5 bases). The CDR3 contains 14 residues. Germline CDR1 reads SNHLY; CDR2 reads FYNNEI. Between the trimmed V and J ends, which lost 5 bases and 8 bases, there was a span of 18 bases. CDR3 residues: CASSRQTRPGGYTF. The CDR3 DNA reads TGTGCCAGCAGTCGACAGACCAGACCCGGGGGCTACACCTTC.

The rearrangement uses TRBV6-5 and TRBJ1-6, with a possible D match to TRBD1 (5 bases). In germline, CDR1 is MNHEY, CDR2 SVGAGI. This CDR3 is 15 amino acids long. V dropped 6 bases and J dropped 9 bases, with 18 bases sitting between them. The CDR3 nucleotides are TGTGCCAGCAGCCCAGGGTTATCGTCAGGTTCACCCCTCCACTTT. This codes for CASSPGLSSGSPLHF.

The chain uses TRBV19 and TRBJ1-1; D is unclear. Trimming shortened V by 3 bases and J by 0 bases, and 11 bases separated the two germline ends. The germline V gene has CDR1 LNHDA and CDR2 SQIVND (reference sequence). CDR3 length equals 15 residues. The CDR3 nucleotides are TGTGCCAGTAGTATTAACGGGTTATTGAACACTGAAGCTTTCTTT. Amino acid sequence: CASSINGLLNTEAFF.

The chain combines TRBV30 with TRBJ2-1; 8 nucleotides agree with TRBD1. CDR3 length: 15 residues. Germline values: CDR1 GTSNPN, CDR2 SVGIG (reference sequence). V shed 0 bases, J shed 4 bases, and the junction held 5 bases outside the gene matches. CDR3 in DNA: TGTGCCTGGAGTGTAATAACAGGGGGGTACAATGAGCAGTTCTTC. It translates to CAWSVITGGYNEQFF.

The chain joins TRBV9 to TRBJ1-1, with 10 bases matching TRBD1. The CDR3 contains 17 residues. Unmatched junction bases numbered 9, after V lost 4 bases and J lost 0 bases. Germline CDR1 and CDR2: SGDLS and YYNGEE. The CDR3 coding sequence is TGTGCCAGCAGCCCCAGACAGGGGGCCGCCCTGAACACTGAAGCTTTCTTT. This translates into CASSPRQGAALNTEAFF. Looking up the rest from reference TRBV9 and TRBJ1-1 gives the full variable domain: DSGVTQTPKHLITATGQRVTLRCSPRSGDLSVYWYQQSLDQGLQFLIQYYNGEERAKGNILERFSAQQFPDLHSELNLSSLELGDSALYFCASSPRQGAALNTEAFFGQGTRLTVV.

With respect to this clone: Other DNA sequences in this sample translate to the same CDR3. V gene TRBV6-5 combines with J gene TRBJ2-3; 10 bases are shared with TRBD2. V gave up 9 bases and J gave up 6 bases; unmatched junction bases: 12. CDR1 and CDR2 from the germline V gene are MNHEY and SVGAGI. This CDR3 comprises 15 residues. The chain's CDR3 is CASRLIAGGPDTQYF. In nucleotides, the CDR3 is TGTGCCAGTAGATTAATAGCGGGGGGACCGGATACGCAGTATTTT.

The chain joins TRBV7-9 to TRBJ2-1; TRBD2 aligns across 8 bases. From germline, CDR1 is SEHNR and CDR2 FQNEAQ (reference sequence). This CDR3 is 16 amino acids long. After removal of 3 bases from V and 7 bases from J, the junction contained 11 bases not matched to a gene. The CDR3 bases are TGTGCCAGCAGCTTTATTGCGTCTAGCGGGCCAAATGAGCAGTTCTTC. This translates into CASSFIASSGPNEQFF. The full variable domain, in which reference TRBV7-9 and TRBJ2-1 provide the parts outside the CDR3, is DTGVSQNPRHKITKRGQNVTFRCDPISEHNRLYWYRQTLGQGPEFLTYFQNEAQLEKSRLLSDRFSAERPKGSFSTLEIQRTEQGDSAMYLCASSFIASSGPNEQFFGPGTRLTVL.

The chain combines TRBV5-1 with TRBJ2-3, with no clear D. This CDR3 has 14 residues. CDR1 and CDR2 (germline): SGHRS, YFSETQ. With 0 bases removed from V and 1 base from J, the gap between germline ends came to 6 bases. Written as DNA, the CDR3 is TGCGCCAGCAGCTTGGCGCTAGGCACAGATACGCAGTATTTT. It codes for CASSLALGTDTQYF.